This passage covers 9 T cell receptor beta chains from one sample sequenced in a study of T cell responses to AZD1222 COVID-19 vaccine. Sequencing was performed with immunoSEQ multiplex PCR; in TCRdb, only in-frame clones are kept and a portion is missing. This table has 90,000 to 110,000 clones, about 90% appearing once. The specimen was peripheral blood, collected 28 days after the second AZD1222 dose. Receptors were obtained from an adult who received the AZD1222 COVID-19 vaccine.

The V gene is TRBV13, the J gene TRBJ2-3; 7 nucleotides match TRBD1. The trim removed 1 base at V and 4 bases at J, leaving 11 bases unmatched. CDR3 length: 17 residues. Germline loops: CDR1 PRHDT, CDR2 FYEKMQ (reference sequence). CDR3 sequence: CASSLAANRGTADTQYF. The CDR3 DNA follows: TGTGCCAGCAGCTTAGCCGCAAACAGGGGTACCGCAGATACGCAGTATTTT.

The rearrangement joins TRBV5-1 to TRBJ1-2; TRBD1 might be the D (5 bases). This CDR3 is built from 14 residues. The germline V and J ends were trimmed by 2 bases and 3 bases, with 11 bases remaining between them. Germline CDR1 is SGHRS and CDR2 is YFSETQ. Here the CDR3 DNA reads TGCGCCAGCAGCTTACGAGGGGCGGACTATGGCTACACCTTC. This codes for CASSLRGADYGYTF.

The J gene is TRBJ1-1, the V gene TRBV5-6; D remains ambiguous. In germline, CDR1 is SGHDT, CDR2 YYEEEE. Trimming stripped 0 bases from V and 3 bases from J, with 6 bases between. The CDR3 runs to 13 residues. The CDR3 protein is CASSLVRYTEAFF. For the CDR3, the DNA is TGTGCCAGCAGCTTGGTACGGTACACTGAAGCTTTCTTT.

The chain uses TRBV2 and TRBJ1-2; 8 nucleotides agree with TRBD1. Germline V CDR1 and CDR2: SNHLY, FYNNEI. Losses at the gene ends were 4 bases for V and 6 bases for J; bases not matched to a gene: 10. The CDR3 runs 15 residues. CDR3 residues: CASSGPGGAGDGYTF. The CDR3 bases are TGTGCCAGCAGTGGACCAGGGGGCGCAGGTGATGGCTACACCTTC.

The count of this clone is one. The V call is TRBV5-6, the J call TRBJ2-3; TRBD2 aligns across 12 bases. This CDR3 is 18 amino acids long. Germline V gene lookup returns CDR1 SGHDT and CDR2 YYEEEE. The ends lost 1 base at V and 3 bases at J; junction bases unmatched: 9. DNA of the CDR3: TGTGCCAGCAGCTTGCCAAGACTAGCGGGAGTTAGAACAGATACGCAGTATTTT. Its translation: CASSLPRLAGVRTDTQYF.

The chain is built from TRBV19 and TRBJ1-1; TRBD1 matches at 7 bases. The CDR3 loop spans 14 amino acids. Losses at the gene ends were 6 bases for V and 1 base for J; bases not matched to a gene: 5. CDR1 LNHDA and CDR2 SQIVND come from the germline V gene (reference sequence). For the CDR3, the DNA is TGTGCCAGTAGGACGGACAGGTGGAACACTGAAGCTTTCTTT. This translates into CASRTDRWNTEAFF.

The chain recombines TRBV18 with TRBJ1-1; 7 bases fit TRBD1. Germline V lookup: CDR1 KGHSH, CDR2 LQKENI. The CDR3 extends over 16 amino acids. With V trimmed by 3 bases and J by 4 bases, 11 bases remained unmatched. CDR3 in DNA: TGTGCCAGCTCACCTACAGGGGAGGCCCGCAGCACTGAAGCTTTCTTT. Residues: CASSPTGEARSTEAFF.

The chain employs TRBV11-2 and TRBJ2-1; TRBD2 agrees at 11 bases. Germline V gives CDR1 SGHAT, CDR2 FQNNGV. The CDR3 loop spans 14 amino acids. Germline trimming cut 6 bases from V and 6 bases from J; bases unmatched to any gene: 4. CDR3 nucleotides: TGTGCCAGCAGACTAGCGGGAGTAAGCAATGAGCAGTTCTTC. It is translated as CASRLAGVSNEQFF.

In its sample, this clone was seen once. The chain combines TRBV14 with TRBJ1-6; unclear D gene. V was shortened by 11 bases and J by 7 bases, with 18 bases between the two germline ends. The CDR3 has 14 residues. CDR1 SGHDN and CDR2 FVKESK come from the germline V gene. CDR3 nucleotides: TGTGCCCGCAAAAGGAGGGCAATGAATTCACCCCTCCACTTT. Residues: CARKRRAMNSPLHF.